These T cell receptor beta chains were read from a single sample in a study of shared clonotypes between healthy human individuals. This table comes from immunoSEQ multiplex PCR, and its TCRdb copy is limited to in-frame clones, with some not included. The sample includes roughly 2.5 million clones, roughly 92% seen only once; the top ten take roughly 0.14%. The specimen sequenced was naive CD4+ T cells sorted from blood. These TCRs come from a man younger than 30 in good health. CDR3s include the opening cysteine and the closing phenylalanine or tryptophan. Fields, in order: CDR3 DNA, CDR3 protein, V gene, D gene, J gene, clone size. A D gene is named only where the DNA matches it firmly. Size tells how often a clone was seen (once, few, many) or the class of an expanded clone, and some rows leave it out.

CDR3nt: TGCAGCGTTGAAGTGGCGGGGACTGGGAATCAGCCCCAGCATTTT; CDR3aa: CSVEVAGTGNQPQHF; v_gene: TRBV29-1; d_gene: NA; j_gene: TRBJ1-5; abundance: NA
CDR3nt: TGTGCCAGCAGGGGGACCGGGTTCCAAGAGACCCAGTACTTC; CDR3aa: CASRGTGFQETQYF; v_gene: TRBV2; d_gene: NA; j_gene: TRBJ2-5; abundance: NA
CDR3nt: TGTGCCAGCAGTTTTCTGGGGACCGGCGCCTCGAACACCGGGGAGCTGTTTTTT; CDR3aa: CASSFLGTGASNTGELFF; v_gene: TRBV27; d_gene: NA; j_gene: TRBJ2-2; abundance: NA
CDR3nt: TGTGCCAGCAGTCTGGAGGGGGCGCGGTCAAACATTCAGTACTTC; CDR3aa: CASSLEGARSNIQYF; v_gene: TRBV6-1; d_gene: NA; j_gene: TRBJ2-4; abundance: NA
CDR3nt: TGTGCCACCCTGGGTAGCGGGGGAAACACCGGGGAGCTGTTTTTT; CDR3aa: CATLGSGGNTGELFF; v_gene: TRBV19; d_gene: TRBD2; j_gene: TRBJ2-2; abundance: NA
CDR3nt: TGTGCCAGTAAGGCCTCAGTGAACACCGGGGAGCTGTTTTTT; CDR3aa: CASKASVNTGELFF; v_gene: TRBV19; d_gene: NA; j_gene: TRBJ2-2; abundance: NA
CDR3nt: TGCAGTGCTAGTGGGCAGCCTGAAGCTTTCTTT; CDR3aa: CSASGQPEAFF; v_gene: TRBV20-1; d_gene: NA; j_gene: TRBJ1-1; abundance: few
CDR3nt: TGTGCCAGTAGTATAGGCGGAAATAGCAATCAGCCCCAGCATTTT; CDR3aa: CASSIGGNSNQPQHF; v_gene: TRBV19; d_gene: NA; j_gene: TRBJ1-5; abundance: NA
CDR3nt: TGCGCCAGCAGCTTGGCCCCGCGCAGCGACGGGAACACCGGGGAGCTGTTTTTT; CDR3aa: CASSLAPRSDGNTGELFF; v_gene: TRBV5-1; d_gene: NA; j_gene: TRBJ2-2; abundance: NA
CDR3nt: TGTGCCAGCAGTTACTCCGGCAGCACTGAAGCTTTCTTT; CDR3aa: CASSYSGSTEAFF; v_gene: TRBV6-5; d_gene: NA; j_gene: TRBJ1-1; abundance: NA
CDR3nt: TGTGCCAGCAGCCTGGCGGCAACTAATGAAAAACTGTTTTTT; CDR3aa: CASSLAATNEKLFF; v_gene: TRBV7-9; d_gene: NA; j_gene: TRBJ1-4; abundance: NA
CDR3nt: TGCGCCAGCAGTCCGGACCTAGGGAACACTGAAGCTTTCTTT; CDR3aa: CASSPDLGNTEAFF; v_gene: TRBV10-1; d_gene: NA; j_gene: TRBJ1-1; abundance: NA
CDR3nt: TGTGCCAGCAGCCCACCGGGACAGCTATACAATGAGCAGTTCTTC; CDR3aa: CASSPPGQLYNEQFF; v_gene: TRBV7-9; d_gene: TRBD1; j_gene: TRBJ2-1; abundance: NA
CDR3nt: TGCGCCAGCAGCGCGGACACAGGGGGCGGAGGGCCCTATAATTCACCCCTCCACTTT; CDR3aa: CASSADTGGGGPYNSPLHF; v_gene: TRBV5-1; d_gene: TRBD1; j_gene: TRBJ1-6; abundance: NA
CDR3nt: TGTGCTAGCAGCTTGGGGGGGAATAATTCACCCCTCCACTTT; CDR3aa: CASSLGGNNSPLHF; v_gene: TRBV7-7; d_gene: NA; j_gene: TRBJ1-6; abundance: NA
CDR3nt: TGTGCCAGCAGCTTATGGGGGGACATGGAAAGCACAGATACGCAGTATTTT; CDR3aa: CASSLWGDMESTDTQYF; v_gene: TRBV7-9; d_gene: NA; j_gene: TRBJ2-3; abundance: NA
CDR3nt: TGTGCCAGCAGCTTCAAGGGACTAGCGGGAGCTTGGGAGCAGTTCTTC; CDR3aa: CASSFKGLAGAWEQFF; v_gene: TRBV7-9; d_gene: TRBD2; j_gene: TRBJ2-1; abundance: once
CDR3nt: TGTGCCAGCAGGGCACTAGACCTGGCGGAAATATACGAGCAGTACTTC; CDR3aa: CASRALDLAEIYEQYF; v_gene: TRBV2; d_gene: NA; j_gene: TRBJ2-7; abundance: NA
CDR3nt: TGCGCCAGCAGACTAAAGAACAGGGGTCGACAGCCCCAGCATTTT; CDR3aa: CASRLKNRGRQPQHF; v_gene: TRBV23-1; d_gene: TRBD1; j_gene: TRBJ1-5; abundance: NA
CDR3nt: TGTGCCAGCAGCTTAGCTCTTCGGGTCAGCGAAAACAATGAGCAGTTCTTC; CDR3aa: CASSLALRVSENNEQFF; v_gene: TRBV7-9; d_gene: NA; j_gene: TRBJ2-1; abundance: NA
CDR3nt: TGTGCCAGCAGCTTAGGGGAACTAGCGGGACTCACCGGGGAGCTGTTTTTT; CDR3aa: CASSLGELAGLTGELFF; v_gene: TRBV5-5; d_gene: TRBD2; j_gene: TRBJ2-2; abundance: NA
CDR3nt: TGCAGCGTGAGGGGGCGGGGGGGCACAGATACGCAGTATTTT; CDR3aa: CSVRGRGGTDTQYF; v_gene: TRBV29-1; d_gene: NA; j_gene: TRBJ2-3; abundance: NA
CDR3nt: TGTGCCTGGAGTGTACTAGCGGGAGCCTACGAGCAGTACTTC; CDR3aa: CAWSVLAGAYEQYF; v_gene: TRBV30; d_gene: TRBD2; j_gene: TRBJ2-7; abundance: NA
CDR3nt: TGTGCCAGTCTTAACAGGGGGGGAAATCAGCCCCAGCATTTT; CDR3aa: CASLNRGGNQPQHF; v_gene: TRBV19; d_gene: TRBD1; j_gene: TRBJ1-5; abundance: few
CDR3nt: TGTGCCAGCAGAGAGGGACTAGCGGCCTACGAGCAGTACTTC; CDR3aa: CASREGLAAYEQYF; v_gene: TRBV6-5; d_gene: TRBD2; j_gene: TRBJ2-7; abundance: once
CDR3nt: TGCGCCAGCAGCCTCGGCAGGGCGACCACCGGGGAGCTGTTTTTT; CDR3aa: CASSLGRATTGELFF; v_gene: TRBV5-1; d_gene: NA; j_gene: TRBJ2-2; abundance: NA
CDR3nt: TGTGCCAGCTCACCAGGCCTTTTTGATTCACCCCTCCACTTT; CDR3aa: CASSPGLFDSPLHF; v_gene: TRBV18; d_gene: NA; j_gene: TRBJ1-6; abundance: NA
CDR3nt: TGTGCCAGCAGCTTTATCGACAGGGGAGAGGAAAAACTGTTTTTT; CDR3aa: CASSFIDRGEEKLFF; v_gene: TRBV5-6; d_gene: TRBD1; j_gene: TRBJ1-4; abundance: once
CDR3nt: TGTGCCTGGAGTGTAAATTCCGGGGCTTTCTTT; CDR3aa: CAWSVNSGAFF; v_gene: TRBV30; d_gene: NA; j_gene: TRBJ1-1; abundance: NA
CDR3nt: TGCGCCAGCAGCTCAGGGTCGTCGAATACGCAGTATTTT; CDR3aa: CASSSGSSNTQYF; v_gene: TRBV5-1; d_gene: NA; j_gene: TRBJ2-3; abundance: NA
CDR3nt: TGCGCCAGCAGCTACACACCGGACAGTAACTATGGCTACACCTTC; CDR3aa: CASSYTPDSNYGYTF; v_gene: TRBV5-1; d_gene: NA; j_gene: TRBJ1-2; abundance: NA
CDR3nt: TGTGCCATCAGTGAGTCGGGAAGGGTAGAGACCCAGTACTTC; CDR3aa: CAISESGRVETQYF; v_gene: TRBV10-3; d_gene: NA; j_gene: TRBJ2-5; abundance: NA
CDR3nt: TGCGCCAGCAGCTTGGGCCGACAGAGAAATGAAAAACTGTTTTTT; CDR3aa: CASSLGRQRNEKLFF; v_gene: TRBV5-1; d_gene: NA; j_gene: TRBJ1-4; abundance: NA
CDR3nt: TGTGCTAGTGGCCCGGGACAGCCCTACGAGCAGTACTTC; CDR3aa: CASGPGQPYEQYF; v_gene: TRBV12-5; d_gene: TRBD1; j_gene: TRBJ2-7; abundance: NA
CDR3nt: TGTGCCAGCAGCTTAGGACAGCTTAATTCACCCCTCCACTTT; CDR3aa: CASSLGQLNSPLHF; v_gene: TRBV7-9; d_gene: NA; j_gene: TRBJ1-6; abundance: NA
CDR3nt: TGTGCCAGCAGTTCAAACCTGGGAGGGGCCAACGTCCTGACTTTC; CDR3aa: CASSSNLGGANVLTF; v_gene: TRBV28; d_gene: NA; j_gene: TRBJ2-6; abundance: NA